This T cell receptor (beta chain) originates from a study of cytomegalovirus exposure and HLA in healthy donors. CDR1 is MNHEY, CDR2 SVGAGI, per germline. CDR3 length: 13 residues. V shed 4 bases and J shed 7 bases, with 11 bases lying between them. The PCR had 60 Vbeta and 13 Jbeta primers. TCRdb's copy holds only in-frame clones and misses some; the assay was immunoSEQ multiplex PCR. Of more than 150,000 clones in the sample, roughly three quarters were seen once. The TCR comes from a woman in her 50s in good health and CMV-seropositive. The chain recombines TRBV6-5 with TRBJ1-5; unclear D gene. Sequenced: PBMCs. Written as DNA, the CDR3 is TGTGCCAGCAGTTTAACAGCTTGGCAGCCCCAGCATTTT. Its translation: CASSLTAWQPQHF.